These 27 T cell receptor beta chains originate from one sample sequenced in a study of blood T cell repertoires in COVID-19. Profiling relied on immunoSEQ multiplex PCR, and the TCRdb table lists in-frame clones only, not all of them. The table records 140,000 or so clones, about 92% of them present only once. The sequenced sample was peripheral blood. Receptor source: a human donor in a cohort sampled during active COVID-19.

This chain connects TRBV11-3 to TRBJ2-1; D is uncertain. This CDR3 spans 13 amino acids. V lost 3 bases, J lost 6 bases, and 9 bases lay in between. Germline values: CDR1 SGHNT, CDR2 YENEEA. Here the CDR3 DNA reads TGTGCCAGCAGCTTGGCCCATGCCAATGAGCAGTTCTTC. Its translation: CASSLAHANEQFF.

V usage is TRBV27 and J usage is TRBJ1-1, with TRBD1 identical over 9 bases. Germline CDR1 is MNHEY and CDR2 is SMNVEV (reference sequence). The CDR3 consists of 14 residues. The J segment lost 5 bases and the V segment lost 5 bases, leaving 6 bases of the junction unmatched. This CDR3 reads CASSEQGARTEAFF. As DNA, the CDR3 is TGTGCCAGCAGTGAACAGGGGGCTCGGACTGAAGCTTTCTTT.

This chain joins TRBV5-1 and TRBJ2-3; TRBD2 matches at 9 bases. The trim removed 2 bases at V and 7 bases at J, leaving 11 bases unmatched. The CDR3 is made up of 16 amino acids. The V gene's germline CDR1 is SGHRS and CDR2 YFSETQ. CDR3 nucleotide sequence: TGCGCCAGCAGCTTACCGGGACTAGCCTTAGATAATACGCAGTATTTT. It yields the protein CASSLPGLALDNTQYF.

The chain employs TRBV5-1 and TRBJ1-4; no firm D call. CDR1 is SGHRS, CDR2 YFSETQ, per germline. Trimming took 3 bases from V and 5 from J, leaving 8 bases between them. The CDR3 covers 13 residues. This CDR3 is CASSSEANEKLFF. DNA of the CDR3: TGCGCCAGCAGCTCGGAGGCGAATGAAAAACTGTTTTTT.

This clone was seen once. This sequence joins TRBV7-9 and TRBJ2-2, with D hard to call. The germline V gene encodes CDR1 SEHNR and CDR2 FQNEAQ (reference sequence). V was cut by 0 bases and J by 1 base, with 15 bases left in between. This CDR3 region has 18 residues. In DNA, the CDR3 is TGTGCCAGCAGCTTAGCCTTCAGCCAGGCAGTGAACACCGGGGAGCTGTTTTTT. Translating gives CASSLAFSQAVNTGELFF.

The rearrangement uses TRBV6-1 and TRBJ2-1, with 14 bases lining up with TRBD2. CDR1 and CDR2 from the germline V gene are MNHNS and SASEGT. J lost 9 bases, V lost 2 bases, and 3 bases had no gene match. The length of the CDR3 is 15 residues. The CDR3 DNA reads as TGTGCCAGCAGTGAAACCGGACTAGCGGGGGGTGAGCAGTTCTTC. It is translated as CASSETGLAGGEQFF.

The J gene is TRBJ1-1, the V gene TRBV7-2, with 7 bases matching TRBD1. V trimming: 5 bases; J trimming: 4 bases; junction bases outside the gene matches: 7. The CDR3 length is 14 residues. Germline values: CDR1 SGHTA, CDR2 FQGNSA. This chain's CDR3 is CASSEPGGTTEAFF. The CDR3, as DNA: TGTGCCAGCAGCGAACCAGGGGGAACCACTGAAGCTTTCTTT.

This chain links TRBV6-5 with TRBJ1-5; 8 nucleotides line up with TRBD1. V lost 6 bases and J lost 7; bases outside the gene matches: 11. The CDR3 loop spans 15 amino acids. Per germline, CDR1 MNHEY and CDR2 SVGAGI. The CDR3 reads CASRSDRVEGQPQHF. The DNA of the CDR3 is TGTGCCAGCAGATCGGACAGGGTAGAGGGGCAGCCCCAGCATTTT.

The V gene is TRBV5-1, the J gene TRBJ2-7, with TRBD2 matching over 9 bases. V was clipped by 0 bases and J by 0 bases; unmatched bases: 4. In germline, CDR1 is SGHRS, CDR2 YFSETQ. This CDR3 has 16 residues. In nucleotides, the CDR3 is TGCGCCAGCAGCTTGGGACTAGCGGACAGCTCCTACGAGCAGTACTTC. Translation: CASSLGLADSSYEQYF.

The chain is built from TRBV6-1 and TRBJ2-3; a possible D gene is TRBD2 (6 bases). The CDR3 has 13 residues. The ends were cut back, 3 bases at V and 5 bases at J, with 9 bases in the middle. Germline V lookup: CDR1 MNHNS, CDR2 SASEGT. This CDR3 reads CASSEWGGDTQYF. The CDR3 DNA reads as TGTGCCAGCAGTGAGTGGGGAGGAGATACGCAGTATTTT.

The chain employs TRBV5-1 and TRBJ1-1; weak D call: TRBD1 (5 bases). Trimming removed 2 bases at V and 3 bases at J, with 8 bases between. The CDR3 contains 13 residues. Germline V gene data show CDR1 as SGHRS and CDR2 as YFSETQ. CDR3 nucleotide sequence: TGCGCCAGCAGCTTCGACAGTCACACTGAAGCTTTCTTT. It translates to CASSFDSHTEAFF.

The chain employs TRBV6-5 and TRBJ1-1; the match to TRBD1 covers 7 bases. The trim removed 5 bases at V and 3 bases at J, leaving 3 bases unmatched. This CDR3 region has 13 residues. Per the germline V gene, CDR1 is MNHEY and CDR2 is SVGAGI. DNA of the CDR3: TGTGCCAGCAGTCTTACAGGGGACACTGAAGCTTTCTTT. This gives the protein CASSLTGDTEAFF.

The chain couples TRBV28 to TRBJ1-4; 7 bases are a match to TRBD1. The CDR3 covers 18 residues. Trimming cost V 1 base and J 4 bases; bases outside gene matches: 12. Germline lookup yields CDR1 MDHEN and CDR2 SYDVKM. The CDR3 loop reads CASSLLGGQVQGNEKLFF. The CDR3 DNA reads TGTGCCAGCAGTTTATTAGGGGGCCAGGTCCAGGGTAATGAAAAACTGTTTTTT.

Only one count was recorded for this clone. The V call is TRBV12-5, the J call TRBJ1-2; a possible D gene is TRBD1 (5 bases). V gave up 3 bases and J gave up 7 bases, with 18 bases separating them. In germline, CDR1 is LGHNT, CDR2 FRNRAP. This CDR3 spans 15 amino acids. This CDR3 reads CASGFRGSLSGGYTF. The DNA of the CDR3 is TGTGCTAGTGGTTTTAGGGGCAGTCTCTCGGGTGGCTACACCTTC.

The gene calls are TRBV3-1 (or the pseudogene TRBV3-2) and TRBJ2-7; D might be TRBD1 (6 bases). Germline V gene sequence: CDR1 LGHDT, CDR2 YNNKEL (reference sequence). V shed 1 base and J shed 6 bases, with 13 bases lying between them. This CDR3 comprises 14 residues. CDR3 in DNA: TGTGCCAGCAGCCAAGTCCTGGGGGCCGGCGAGCAGTACTTC. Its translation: CASSQVLGAGEQYF.

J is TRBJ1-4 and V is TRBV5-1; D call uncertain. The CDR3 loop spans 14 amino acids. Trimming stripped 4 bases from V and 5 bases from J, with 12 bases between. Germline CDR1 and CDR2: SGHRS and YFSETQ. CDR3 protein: CASSTESRNEKLFF. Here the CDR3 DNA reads TGCGCCAGCAGCACGGAGAGTAGGAATGAAAAACTGTTTTTT.

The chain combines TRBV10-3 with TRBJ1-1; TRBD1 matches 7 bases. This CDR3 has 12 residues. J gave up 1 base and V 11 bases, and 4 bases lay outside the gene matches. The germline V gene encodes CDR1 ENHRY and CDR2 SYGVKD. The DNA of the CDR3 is TGTGCCGTTAGGACAGGGAACACTGAAGCTTTCTTT. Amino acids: CAVRTGNTEAFF.

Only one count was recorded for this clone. CDR3 in amino acids: CASSLAGGVVGNTIYF. DNA of the CDR3: TGCGCCAGCAGCTTGGCCGGGGGGGTAGTTGGAAACACCATATATTTT. This chain uses TRBV5-1 with TRBJ1-3; possibly TRBD1 for D (5 bases). Trimming left V 0 bases short and J 3 bases short, with 13 bases between. Germline CDR1 is SGHRS and CDR2 is YFSETQ. CDR3 length equals 16 residues. The full variable domain, rest sourced from reference TRBV5-1 and TRBJ1-3, is KAGVTQTPRYLIKTRGQQVTLSCSPISGHRSVSWYQQTPGQGLQFLFEYFSETQRNKGNFPGRFSGRQFSNSRSEMNVSTLELGDSALYLCASSLAGGVVGNTIYFGEGSWLTVV.

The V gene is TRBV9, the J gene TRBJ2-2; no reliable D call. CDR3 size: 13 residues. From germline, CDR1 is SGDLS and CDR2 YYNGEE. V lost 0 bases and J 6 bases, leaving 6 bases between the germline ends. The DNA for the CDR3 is TGTGCCAGCAGCGTAGCAATTCCCGGGGAGCTGTTTTTT. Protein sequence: CASSVAIPGELFF. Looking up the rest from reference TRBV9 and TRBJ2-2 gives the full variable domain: DSGVTQTPKHLITATGQRVTLRCSPRSGDLSVYWYQQSLDQGLQFLIQYYNGEERAKGNILERFSAQQFPDLHSELNLSSLELGDSALYFCASSVAIPGELFFGEGSRLTVL.

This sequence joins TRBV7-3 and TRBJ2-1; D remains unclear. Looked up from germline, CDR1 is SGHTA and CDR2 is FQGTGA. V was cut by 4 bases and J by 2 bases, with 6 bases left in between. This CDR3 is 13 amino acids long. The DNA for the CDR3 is TGTGCCAGCAGCTATACTACCTACAATGAGCAGTTCTTC. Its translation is CASSYTTYNEQFF.

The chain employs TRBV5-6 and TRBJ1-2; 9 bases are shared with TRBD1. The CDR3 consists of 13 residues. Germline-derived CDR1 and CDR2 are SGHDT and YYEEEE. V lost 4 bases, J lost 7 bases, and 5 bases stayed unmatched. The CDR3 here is CASSRDRVVGYTF. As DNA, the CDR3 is TGTGCCAGCAGCCGGGACAGGGTTGTTGGCTACACCTTC.

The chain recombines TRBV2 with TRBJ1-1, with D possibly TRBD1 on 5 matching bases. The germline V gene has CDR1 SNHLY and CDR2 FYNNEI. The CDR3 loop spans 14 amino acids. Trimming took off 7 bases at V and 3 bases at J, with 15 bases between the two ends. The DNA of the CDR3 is TGTGCCAGCACCCAAAGCGTCAGGGACACTGAAGCTTTCTTT. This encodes CASTQSVRDTEAFF.

As DNA, the CDR3 is TGTGCCAGCAGCGTCGGAGAGAACACTGAAGCTTTCTTT. This translates into CASSVGENTEAFF. The V and J genes are TRBV9 and TRBJ1-1, with D unresolved. V was clipped by 2 bases and J by 1 base, with 6 bases between them. Germline CDR1 SGDLS, CDR2 YYNGEE. CDR3 length: 13 residues.

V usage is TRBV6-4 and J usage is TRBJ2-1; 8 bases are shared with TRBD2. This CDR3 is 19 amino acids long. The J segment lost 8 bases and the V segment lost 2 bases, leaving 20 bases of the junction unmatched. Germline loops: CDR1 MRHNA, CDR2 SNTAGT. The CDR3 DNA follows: TGTGCCAGCAGTGACCGAATCAGATATAAGCGGGGGCGGCTGGATGAGCAGTTCTTC. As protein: CASSDRIRYKRGRLDEQFF.

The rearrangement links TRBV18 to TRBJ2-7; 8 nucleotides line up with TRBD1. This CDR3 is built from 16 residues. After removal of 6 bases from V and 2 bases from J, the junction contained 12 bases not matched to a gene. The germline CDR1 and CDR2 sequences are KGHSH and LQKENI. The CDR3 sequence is CASSWGAGGNTYEQYF. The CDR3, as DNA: TGTGCCAGCTCTTGGGGGGCAGGGGGCAATACCTACGAGCAGTACTTC.

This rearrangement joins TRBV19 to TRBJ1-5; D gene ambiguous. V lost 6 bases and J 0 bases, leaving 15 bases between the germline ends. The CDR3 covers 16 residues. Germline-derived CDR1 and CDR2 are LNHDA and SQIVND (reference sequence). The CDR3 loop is CASSPVLDYSNQPQHF. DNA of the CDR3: TGTGCCAGTAGCCCCGTCTTGGACTATAGCAATCAGCCCCAGCATTTT.

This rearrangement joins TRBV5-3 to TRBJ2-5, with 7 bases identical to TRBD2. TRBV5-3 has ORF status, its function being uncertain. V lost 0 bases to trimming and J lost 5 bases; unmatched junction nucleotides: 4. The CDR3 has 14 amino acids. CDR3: CARSLAGGGETQYF. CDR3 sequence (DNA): TGTGCCAGAAGCTTGGCCGGGGGAGGGGAGACCCAGTACTTC.